A single sample gave rise to the 10 T cell receptor beta chains below, sequenced in a study of shared clonotypes between healthy human individuals. The table came from immunoSEQ multiplex PCR; TCRdb's copy has only in-frame clones and leaves some out. The sample lists 600,000 to 750,000 clones, less than 95% occurring once. Sequenced: memory CD8+ T cells from PBMCs. Described subset: CD45RO+ cells pooled with CCR7-negative TemRA cells. The receptors derive from a man aged 18 to 35 in good health. Some clones in this sample may be carry-over from other donors' samples.

The genes are TRBV6-1 and TRBJ2-7, with D possibly being TRBD1 or TRBD2 (5 bases each). V was shortened by 0 bases and J by 3 bases, with 12 bases between the two germline ends. The germline gives CDR1 MNHNS, CDR2 SASEGT. CDR3 size: 15 residues. The CDR3 bases are TGTGCCAGCAGTGAAGCCTGGGACGCCGGCTACGAGCAGTACTTC. Protein product: CASSEAWDAGYEQYF.

This clone came up once. The chain recombines TRBV29-1 with TRBJ1-1, with D possibly being TRBD1 (5 bases). V was pared by 7 bases and J by 4 bases, with 16 bases between. This CDR3 contains 13 residues. Germline CDR1 is SQVTM and CDR2 is ANQGSEA. The CDR3 loop reads CSALSRGVTEAFF. The CDR3 coding sequence is TGCAGCGCCTTGAGCCGGGGGGTCACTGAAGCTTTCTTT.

The chain carries TRBV27 and TRBJ2-5; weak D call: TRBD2 (7 bases). Germline CDR1 MNHEY, CDR2 SMNVEV (reference sequence). The CDR3 extends over 16 amino acids. Trimming left V 5 bases short and J 3 bases short, with 19 bases between. CDR3: CASSTNREGGKETQYF. For the CDR3, the DNA is TGTGCCAGCAGTACGAACAGGGAGGGAGGTAAAGAGACCCAGTACTTC.

The chain joins TRBV11-2 to TRBJ2-7; D may be TRBD1 (5 bases). The CDR3 has 13 amino acids. Trimming took off 3 bases at V and 6 bases at J, with 12 bases between the two ends. Germline V gives CDR1 SGHAT, CDR2 FQNNGV. CDR3: CASSLGPRVEQYF. The CDR3 DNA is TGTGCCAGCAGCTTGGGGCCCAGGGTCGAGCAGTACTTC.

J is TRBJ1-5 and V is TRBV9, with 8 bases fitting TRBD1. Germline values: CDR1 SGDLS, CDR2 YYNGEE. The length of the CDR3 is 15 residues. V shed 3 bases, J shed 4 bases, and the junction held 6 bases outside the gene matches. In DNA, the CDR3 is TGTGCCAGCAGCGCCGGACAGGGTATTAATCAGCCCCAGCATTTT. It is translated as CASSAGQGINQPQHF.

This chain joins TRBV13 and TRBJ2-2, with TRBD1 matching 8 bases. Germline values: CDR1 PRHDT, CDR2 FYEKMQ (reference sequence). The CDR3 contains 13 residues. CDR3 bases: TGTGCGTCCCGGGACAGGACCACCGGGGAGCTGTTTTTT. Protein: CASRDRTTGELFF.

The chain employs TRBV9 and TRBJ2-7; D may be TRBD2 (5 bases). Trimming stripped 0 bases from V and 3 bases from J, with 10 bases between. Germline CDR1 and CDR2: SGDLS and YYNGEE. The CDR3 spans 14 residues. The CDR3 reads CASSVGSGNYEQYF. In DNA form, the CDR3 reads TGTGCCAGCAGCGTAGGTTCGGGAAACTACGAGCAGTACTTC.

This CDR3 reads CASSQGSGAWTQYF. The CDR3 nucleotides are TGTGCCAGCAGCCAAGGATCTGGGGCCTGGACCCAGTACTTC. This chain uses TRBV14 with TRBJ2-5; D possibly corresponds to TRBD1 (5 bases). This CDR3 region has 14 residues. Per germline, CDR1 SGHDN and CDR2 FVKESK. V lost 1 base, J lost 7 bases, and 13 bases lay in between.

The chain uses TRBV19 and TRBJ1-4; 8 bases align to TRBD1. The V segment lost 4 bases and the J segment 5 bases; nucleotides outside the gene matches: 9. Germline V gives CDR1 LNHDA, CDR2 SQIVND (reference sequence). This CDR3 has 16 residues. The CDR3 loop reads CASSTIIRDRNEKLFF. CDR3 nucleotide sequence: TGTGCCAGTAGTACGATAATCCGGGACAGGAATGAAAAACTGTTTTTT.

V gene TRBV27 combines with J gene TRBJ1-2, with 10 bases that match TRBD1. CDR3 length: 14 amino acids. The ends lost 9 bases at V and 7 bases at J; junction bases unmatched: 11. Per germline, CDR1 MNHEY and CDR2 SMNVEV (reference sequence). The CDR3 loop reads CASSTGGGFSGYTF. The CDR3 bases are TGTGCCAGTTCGACAGGGGGCGGCTTTTCTGGCTACACCTTC.